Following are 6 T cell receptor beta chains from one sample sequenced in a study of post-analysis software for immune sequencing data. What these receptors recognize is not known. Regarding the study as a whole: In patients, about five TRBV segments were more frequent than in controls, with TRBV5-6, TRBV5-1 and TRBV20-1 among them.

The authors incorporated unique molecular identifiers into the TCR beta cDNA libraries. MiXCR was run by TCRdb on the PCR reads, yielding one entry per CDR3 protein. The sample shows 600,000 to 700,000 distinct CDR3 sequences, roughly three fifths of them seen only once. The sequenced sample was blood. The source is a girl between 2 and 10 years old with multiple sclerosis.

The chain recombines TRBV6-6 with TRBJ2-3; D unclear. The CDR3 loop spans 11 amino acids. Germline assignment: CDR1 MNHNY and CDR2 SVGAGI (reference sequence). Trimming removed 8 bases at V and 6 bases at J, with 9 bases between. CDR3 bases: TGTGCCAGCGCCGCTGGGGATACGCAGTATTTT. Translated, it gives CASAAGDTQYF.

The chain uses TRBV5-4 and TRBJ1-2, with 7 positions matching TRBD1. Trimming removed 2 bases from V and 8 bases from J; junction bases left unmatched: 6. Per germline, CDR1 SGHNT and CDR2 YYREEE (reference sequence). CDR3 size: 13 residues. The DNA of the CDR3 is TGTGCCAGCAGCTTTGACAGGGTGAAAGGCTACACCTTC. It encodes CASSFDRVKGYTF.

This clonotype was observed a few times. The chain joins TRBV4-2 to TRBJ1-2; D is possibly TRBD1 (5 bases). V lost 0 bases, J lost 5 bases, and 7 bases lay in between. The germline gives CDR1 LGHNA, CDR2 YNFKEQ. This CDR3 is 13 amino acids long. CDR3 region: CASSQDDSYGYTF. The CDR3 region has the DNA TGTGCCAGCAGCCAAGATGACAGTTATGGCTACACCTTC.

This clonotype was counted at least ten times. The DNA of the CDR3 is TGCAGTGCTAGATGGGCCAGGGGGCACAATGAGCAGTTCTTC. Amino acid sequence: CSARWARGHNEQFF. J is TRBJ2-1 and V is TRBV20-1; TRBD1 agrees at 8 bases. The CDR3 spans 14 residues. The J segment lost 5 bases and the V segment lost 2 bases, leaving 5 bases of the junction unmatched. Germline CDR1 and CDR2: DFQATT and SNEGSKA (reference sequence).

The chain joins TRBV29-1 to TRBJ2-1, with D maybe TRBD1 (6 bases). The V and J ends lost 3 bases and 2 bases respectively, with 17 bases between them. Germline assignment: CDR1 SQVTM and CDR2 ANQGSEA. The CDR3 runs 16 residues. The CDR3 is CSVEKVGQGPYNEQFF. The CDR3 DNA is TGCAGCGTTGAGAAAGTGGGCCAGGGGCCCTACAATGAGCAGTTCTTC.

The CDR3, as DNA: TGCAGTGTCCCGGGACTAGCTGTCTACGAGCAGTACTTC. This encodes CSVPGLAVYEQYF. V gene TRBV20-1 combines with J gene TRBJ2-7; TRBD2 agrees at 9 bases. Trimming at V came to 7 bases and at J to 3 bases, leaving 7 bases not matched to a gene. The CDR3 spans 13 residues. Germline lookup yields CDR1 DFQATT and CDR2 SNEGSKA (reference sequence).